This T cell receptor (beta chain) was retrieved from a study of T cells in Graves' hyperthyroidism and ophthalmopathy. Amplification of TCR beta CDR3 regions was performed using RNA transcripts as template. HTBI primers were the set used in a first-round RT-PCR of the TCR CDR3. Via MiXCR, TCRdb re-called the multiplex PCR reads, giving one row per CDR3 protein. Here the sample spans 530,000 or so distinct CDR3 sequences, about 45% being singletons. Comment on this clonotype: The antigen remains unidentified.

The study enrolled patients aged 18 to 65 with newly diagnosed hyperthyroidism of under 2 months' duration. Uncontrolled infection, other autoimmune disease, pregnancy and lactation each barred patients from inclusion. Diagnosis rested on symptoms, serum thyroxine and TRAb, thyroid ultrasound, and orbital computed tomography. Findings of the study overall: Ophthalmopathy, which appeared later, was predicted by the model a median about 6 months before onset.

Between the trimmed V and J ends, which lost 3 bases and 4 bases, there was a span of 15 bases. The CDR3 runs 15 residues. CDR1 is SGHTA and CDR2 is FQGTGA in the germline V gene. Sequencing input: peripheral blood or thyroid tissue (not recorded which). The sequence came from a woman aged 18-29 years with Graves' hyperthyroidism. V is TRBV7-3 and J is TRBJ2-5, with D perhaps being TRBD1 or TRBD2 (5 bases each). CDR3 loop: CASSFRRLGAETQYF. CDR3 DNA sequence: TGTGCCAGCAGCTTCCGACGGCTCGGGGCAGAGACCCAGTACTTC.